This entry lists 18 T cell receptor beta chains sequenced from one sample in a study of cytotoxic CD8 clonotypes in ibrutinib-treated CLL. Some clones are missing from TCRdb's copy, which holds only in-frame ones; the method was immunoSEQ multiplex PCR. The sample holds more than 25,000 clones, about 76% seen once. Sequencing was performed on PBMCs, taken after 36 months of ibrutinib treatment. The receptor source for this set is a human donor with chronic lymphocytic leukemia.

This clone was counted between two and nine times. V gene TRBV4-1 combines with J gene TRBJ1-3; D is perhaps TRBD1 (5 bases). Germline V gives CDR1 MGHRA, CDR2 YSYEKL. V gave up 2 bases and J gave up 7 bases, with 12 bases separating them. The CDR3 is 14 residues long. The CDR3 nucleotides read TGCGCCAGCAGCCAACCCTCGGGGGAGAACACCATATATTTT. Translation: CASSQPSGENTIYF.

The chain employs TRBV2 and TRBJ2-7, with 11 positions matching TRBD2. The CDR3 totals 16 residues. Germline V gene data show CDR1 as SNHLY and CDR2 as FYNNEI. V dropped 4 bases and J dropped 2; count of bases not matched to a gene: 7. CDR3 loop: CASSALGLAETYEQYF. The CDR3 nucleotides read TGTGCCAGCAGTGCCTTGGGACTAGCGGAAACCTACGAGCAGTACTTC.

The V gene is TRBV19, the J gene TRBJ2-7; D may correspond to TRBD1 or TRBD2 (5 bases each). The CDR3 covers 13 residues. Germline V lookup: CDR1 LNHDA, CDR2 SQIVND (reference sequence). V lost 7 bases and J 6 bases, leaving 16 bases between the germline ends. The CDR3 DNA follows: TGTGCCAGTACCCTGGGACCGGGTCTCGAGCAGTACTTC. It encodes CASTLGPGLEQYF.

Only a few counts were recorded for this clone. The chain recombines TRBV11-2 with TRBJ1-2; possibly TRBD1 for D (5 bases). V was clipped by 5 bases and J by 7 bases, with 8 bases between them. In germline, CDR1 is SGHAT, CDR2 FQNNGV. This CDR3 comprises 11 residues. The DNA for the CDR3 is TGTGCCAGCAGCGGGACTTTTGGCTACACCTTC. It specifies CASSGTFGYTF.

The rearrangement uses TRBV10-3 and TRBJ1-1; no clear D gene. This CDR3 has 13 amino acids. Trimming shortened V by 7 bases and J by 1 base, and 10 bases separated the two germline ends. CDR1 ENHRY and CDR2 SYGVKD come from the germline V gene. The chain's CDR3 is CAITEPGNTEAFF. CDR3 bases: TGTGCCATCACCGAACCAGGGAACACTGAAGCTTTCTTT.

This rearrangement joins TRBV20-1 to TRBJ1-1, with a weak D call TRBD1 (5 bases). The CDR3 is 9 amino acids. The germline V gene encodes CDR1 DFQATT and CDR2 SNEGSKA (reference sequence). V shed 6 bases and J shed 11 bases, with 10 bases lying between them. The CDR3 DNA sequence: TGCAGTGCGGGGCATGAGGCTTTCTTT. Its translation: CSAGHEAFF.

In this sample, this clone turned up a few times. The chain has TRBV6-5 and TRBJ1-1, with 7 bases that match TRBD1. This CDR3 spans 12 amino acids. With V trimmed by 7 bases and J by 9 bases, 8 bases remained unmatched. Per the germline V gene, CDR1 is MNHEY and CDR2 is SVGAGI. CDR3 region: CASKGAGSKAFF. As DNA, the CDR3 is TGTGCCAGCAAGGGGGCAGGGTCGAAAGCTTTCTTT.

The gene calls are TRBV5-6 and TRBJ1-2, with D possibly matching TRBD1 (5 bases). CDR3 length: 14 residues. Germline loops: CDR1 SGHDT, CDR2 YYEEEE. V lost 0 bases, J lost 2 bases, and 8 bases lay in between. CDR3 nucleotide sequence: TGTGCCAGCAGCTTGGTGGGGGTGAACTATGGCTACACCTTC. Its protein is CASSLVGVNYGYTF. The full variable domain, with the rest looked up from reference TRBV5-6 and TRBJ1-2, is DAGVTQSPTHLIKTRGQQVTLRCSPKSGHDTVSWYQQALGQGPQFIFQYYEEEERQRGNFPDRFSGHQFPNYSSELNVNALLLGDSALYLCASSLVGVNYGYTFGSGTRLTVV.

This chain links TRBV6-5 with TRBJ2-2; D not resolved. The CDR3 consists of 15 residues. Per germline, CDR1 MNHEY and CDR2 SVGAGI. V was shortened by 0 bases and J by 5 bases, with 10 bases between the two germline ends. The CDR3 DNA is TGTGCCAGCAGTTACTCGAGAAGCACGACCGGGGAGCTGTTTTTT. Protein sequence: CASSYSRSTTGELFF.

This chain connects TRBV5-4 to TRBJ2-3; D call uncertain. Trimming took off 4 bases at V and 0 bases at J, with 12 bases between the two ends. This CDR3 contains 15 residues. CDR1 is SGHNT, CDR2 YYREEE, per germline (reference sequence). The CDR3 DNA follows: TGTGCCAGCAGCCTGGACGTTTCTAGCACAGATACGCAGTATTTT. Encoded protein: CASSLDVSSTDTQYF.

The rearrangement uses TRBV11-1 and TRBJ1-2; D is uncertain. This CDR3 is 10 amino acids long. The germline V and J ends were trimmed by 6 bases and 7 bases, with 6 bases remaining between them. CDR1 is SGHAT and CDR2 is FQDESV in the germline V gene (reference sequence). Written as DNA, the CDR3 is TGTGCCAGCAGGCGGGTTGGCTACACCTTC. It codes for CASRRVGYTF.

V gene TRBV5-5 combines with J gene TRBJ2-7, with 11 bases matching TRBD1. This CDR3 is built from 14 residues. Germline CDR1 reads SGHKS; CDR2 reads YYEKEE (reference sequence). The ends lost 2 bases at V and 6 bases at J; junction bases unmatched: 4. The CDR3 coding sequence is TGTGCCAGCAGCTTAGGGACAGGGGGACTCGAGCAGTACTTC. Protein product: CASSLGTGGLEQYF.

This clone was seen a few times. The chain links TRBV6-6 to TRBJ1-1; no reliable D call. This CDR3 has 15 residues. With 5 bases removed from V and 6 bases from J, the gap between germline ends came to 19 bases. The germline V gene has CDR1 MNHNY and CDR2 SVGAGI (reference sequence). The CDR3 loop is CASSIVEIAEAEAFF. The CDR3 bases are TGTGCCAGCAGTATTGTAGAAATCGCGGAGGCTGAAGCTTTCTTT.

This chain links TRBV7-8 with TRBJ1-1, with D tentatively TRBD1 (5 bases). The CDR3 has 13 amino acids. CDR1 and CDR2 from the germline V gene are SGHVS and FQNEAQ. Trimming cost V 5 bases and J 3 bases, with 10 bases left between them. The DNA for the CDR3 is TGTGCCAGCAGCGCTCAACAGGACACTGAAGCTTTCTTT. Translation: CASSAQQDTEAFF.

The chain combines TRBV6-5 with TRBJ2-2; possibly TRBD1 or TRBD2 for D (6 bases each). V was trimmed by 2 bases and J by 5 bases, leaving 12 bases between them. Looked up from germline, CDR1 is MNHEY and CDR2 is SVGAGI. This CDR3 is built from 15 residues. The CDR3 nucleotides are TGTGCCAGCAGTTACGGCCGGGGGCGGACCGGGGAGCTGTTTTTT. This translates into CASSYGRGRTGELFF.

This clone was seen just once. The gene calls are TRBV11-3 and TRBJ2-7; the D gene is possibly TRBD1 (7 bases). Trimming left V 5 bases short and J 0 bases short, with 14 bases between. This CDR3 comprises 15 residues. The germline V gene has CDR1 SGHNT and CDR2 YENEEA. For the CDR3, the DNA is TGTGCCAGCAGCAGGACAGGAGGGACCTCCTACGAGCAGTACTTC. It encodes CASSRTGGTSYEQYF.

The V and J genes are TRBV5-5 and TRBJ2-1, with 7 bases identical to TRBD1. Germline values: CDR1 SGHKS, CDR2 YYEKEE (reference sequence). The CDR3 is 14 residues long. V lost 1 base and J lost 8; bases outside the gene matches: 6. As DNA, the CDR3 is TGTGCCAGCAGCTTGAGGGATCAGGGGGATGAGCAGTTCTTC. It yields the protein CASSLRDQGDEQFF.

The rearrangement uses TRBV19 and TRBJ1-5; D ambiguous. The CDR3 has 12 amino acids. Germline-derived CDR1 and CDR2 are LNHDA and SQIVND (reference sequence). The V and J ends lost 6 bases and 8 bases respectively, with 11 bases between them. The CDR3 region has the DNA TGTGCCAGTAGCCGGCCTCTGGAGCCCCAGCATTTT. It codes for CASSRPLEPQHF. Full variable domain (outside the CDR3, taken from reference TRBV19 and TRBJ1-5): DGGITQSPKYLFRKEGQNVTLSCEQNLNHDAMYWYRQDPGQGLRLIYYSQIVNDFQKGDIAEGYSVSREKKESFPLTVTSAQKNPTAFYLCASSRPLEPQHFGDGTRLSIL.